This TCR beta chain was identified in a study of cytomegalovirus exposure and HLA in healthy donors (dated by TCRdb to about 2017). The study in broad terms: An earlier analysis of approximately 640 of the donors reported about 250 Gb of sequence data and some 100 million unique TCR beta sequences from 150 million to 200 million T cells. Approximately 310 gigabases of sequencing data and around 90 million unique TCR sequences made up an early release that covered approximately 650 HLA-typed donors. Of the approximately 370 genotyped donors, 75% to 85% were placed in the genetic ancestry cluster associated with self-reported Caucasian donors. The study aimed to test whether signatures of past pathogen exposure could be identified by cataloging public T cell receptors. The study profiled the T cell repertoires of about 640 subjects by immunosequencing and related them to cytomegalovirus serostatus. In addition to the first cohort of several hundred subjects, a separate validation cohort of 120 different subjects was used. High-throughput TCR immunosequencing, statistical association of individual TCRs with disease status, and machine learning were combined to predict cytomegalovirus infection status. A later analysis re-analyzed previously published TCR beta repertoires from approximately 700 donors and added high-resolution HLA genotyping to study TCR occurrence patterns. The later analysis used no new phenotypic data to find candidate immune exposures, relying instead on TCR beta sequences and their occurrence across donors. To decide whether each TCR beta V gene segment behaved as functional or pseudogenic, an earlier analysis of 587 of the donors relied on high-throughput TCR beta sequencing. Alongside the repertoire data, information on donor age, sex, ethnicity and CMV serostatus was compiled. A later genetic analysis took genome-wide SNP genotypes for about 65% of the roughly 670 donors and used that subset as a discovery cohort. All discovery cohort repertoires had been generated on a single sequencing platform. HLA typing included class I and class II loci at four-digit resolution. Typing coverage differed by locus: A, B, C, DRB1 and DQB1 were typed in about 629-640 donors, DQA1 in approximately 520, DPA1 in approximately 610, and DPB1 in just under 490. Roughly 5 DR-DQ haplotypes were handled as single units for association and clustering because linkage in the cohort was strong. Among 398 genotyped donors of the cohort, an average of 235,054 unique TCR beta nucleotide sequences were sequenced per donor, about a sixth of them non-productive.

The library was built by means of the immunoSEQ multiplex PCR assay. For the multiplex PCR, a mixture combining 60 forward primers for TCR Vbeta segments and 13 reverse primers for TCR Jbeta segments was used. Amplification of the CDR3 region of rearranged TCR beta genes was performed with a multiplex PCR assay on genomic DNA. Amplified TCR beta libraries were sequenced as 87-base-pair reads on the Illumina HiSeq System. In the paper's pipeline: Across the 500 to 700 repertoires, a later analysis counted 80 million or so unique TCR beta chains, some 11 million of which were shared by at least two donors. To remove PCR and sequencing errors, raw reads were error-corrected and collapsed into unique sequences using a nearest-neighbor algorithm that merged closely related sequences. CDR3 sequences were aligned to IMGT reference sequences to assign V, D and J gene segments. For a sequence to be retained, a match of at least six nucleotides to both a V gene segment and a J gene segment was required. Rearrangements were classified as productive when the CDR3 lacked stop codons and remained in frame with V and J, and all other rearrangements were classified as non-productive. Following IMGT convention, CDR3 was defined as the stretch from the second conserved V-encoded cysteine up to the conserved J-encoded phenylalanine. The earlier analysis of about 590 of the donors excluded sequences that lacked an unambiguous match to a single V gene segment. In an earlier analysis of several hundred of the donors, V segments were called functional above 56.7% productive rearrangements and were called segregating when the between-donor standard deviation exceeded 5%. To diagnose cytomegalovirus status from the catalog of TCR beta chain sequences, a statistical classification framework was built. A later analysis assigned V and J genes by comparing TCR nucleotide sequences with IMGT/GENE-DB human TR gene sequences. The TCRdist pipeline was used in a later analysis to assign CDR3 sequences and most-parsimonious VDJ recombination scenarios. In a later analysis, each TCR beta chain was defined by its CDR3 amino acid sequence together with its V-gene family, and reads without a unique V-gene family were excluded. In a later analysis, around 600 highly shared, low-generation-probability nucleotide sequences were removed to address suspected cross-contamination and a sequencing artifact. In a later analysis, a clonal expansion index for each public chain was calculated from normalized within-repertoire ranks of inferred template counts. Generation probabilities in a later analysis came from a VDJ recombination model fitted to out-of-frame rearrangements, and those results were checked against IGoR. In a later analysis, hypergeometric tests were used to score TCR-TCR, TCR-HLA and TCR-CMV co-occurrence, with a repertoire-size bias correction applied to TCR pairs. A later analysis estimated false discovery rates by permuting HLA or CMV assignments 20 times. A later analysis grouped co-occurring TCRs with DBSCAN, adding TCRdist sequence similarity when clustering within HLA-allele-positive subsets. Repertoires with fewer than 30,000 or more than 120,000 public chains were left out of co-occurrence clustering, as were four to six repertoires with anomalous nucleotide sharing. TCRdb obtained this table from immuneACCESS and retained in-frame rearrangements with V and J assigned. These tables miss some clones; where compared with another copy, unresolved V genes account for less than half of the shortfall, and the remainder is unexplained. That table is the source of V, J and clone size, and D and trimming were worked out from the DNA. This sample gives fewer than 250,000 clones in total; 82% of them show up just once. The ten most abundant clones make up 6% of the sample.

The CDR3 starts with the cysteine, ends with the phenylalanine, and has 15 residues. Kept here is only the CDR3 DNA, which spans 45 bases and is read in frame from base 1. V gives up 2 bases and J gives up 6 bases, and the segment between their germline ends measures 14 bases. CDR1 MRHNA and CDR2 SNTAGT are derived from the germline V gene. With regard to this clone: The antigen it recognizes is unknown. It has no much larger one-base neighbor in the sample; base qualities were not kept.

The full study reports these points: In a later analysis, most CMV-associated TCR beta chains were found to appear HLA-restricted, with HLA associations seemingly driven largely by CMV exposure. Broadly in line with IMGT annotations, most TCR beta V segments showed up in productive rearrangements about 90% or about 30% of the time in an earlier analysis of roughly 590 of the donors. Most TCR sequences were seen in very few donors, while some public TCRs were found in many individuals. The study listed 150 to 200 TCR beta chains as associated with cytomegalovirus. Because HLA typing was unavailable for some donors at each locus, only the typed subset was used in association tests. A further reported finding was that TCR beta sequences accurately predicted the HLA-A and HLA-B alleles for most subjects in the first cohort. Roughly uniform sequencing depth across donors was assumed in presence/absence analyses, although this assumption may not hold. According to the authors, the approach could potentially be generalized to other disease states and immunological phenotypes. Because the 87-base-pair reads could not distinguish some IMGT-functional V segments, including TRBV6-2 and TRBV6-3, those segments were excluded. Correlated functional status among segregating V segments might be attributable to linkage disequilibrium, but an unknown experimental factor could not be ruled out. The earlier analysis of 587 of the donors excluded some 15 rarely observed V segments, including chromosome 9 orphons, because counts were too low. A group of highly shared sequence variants was considered likely to be a technical artifact of the sequencing pipeline. When HLA alleles, especially DR and DQ, strongly co-occurred, attributing TCR associations to individual alleles was difficult. In a later analysis, several top co-occurrence clusters were reported to appear linked to parvovirus B19, influenza, CMV and Epstein-Barr virus. In a later analysis, HLA-associated TCR beta chains showed more clonal expansion and lower generation probabilities than non-associated chains that were equally common. CMV serostatus was the only immune exposure information available for the cohort. A later analysis found that TCR association rates varied across HLA loci, with DRB1 alleles showing the most associated TCRs and HLA-C alleles the fewest. At a false discovery rate of 0.05, a later analysis linked some 17,000 TCR beta sequences to specific HLA alleles. An association between a missense DCLRE1C variant and V-gene and J-gene trimming of TCR beta chains was found in a later genetic analysis and replicated in an independent cohort. The classifier was reported to diagnose cytomegalovirus status with high specificity and sensitivity in both the original cohort and the validation cohort. In vitro tests confirmed that a few of the cytomegalovirus-associated TCR beta chains recognize cytomegalovirus antigens. A later genetic analysis reported fewer N-insertions in productive TCRs among donors in an Asian-associated ancestry cluster than the roughly 690-donor mean. In this cohort, only TCR beta chains were sequenced, and detectable features were limited by the absence of alpha or paired-chain data.

The cohort comprised 710 or so healthy bone marrow donors. All cohort members were sampled while nominally healthy, although unrecorded immune exposures were likely present. The donor tested CMV seropositive, placing the donor among the approximately 310 seropositive members of the cohort. A peripheral blood sample was provided by each donor, and peripheral blood mononuclear cells were used for TCR beta sequencing. The Qiagen DNeasy Blood Extraction Kit was used to extract genomic DNA from the blood cell samples. The chain is made from TRBV6-4 and TRBJ2-1; the D gene is perhaps TRBD1, from 5 matching bases. The sequence came from a middle-aged man in good health and CMV-seropositive. Source material: PBMCs. The CDR3 region has the sequence CASSDQGQKVNEQFF. The DNA is TGTGCCAGCAGTGACCAGGGTCAGAAGGTCAATGAGCAGTTCTTC.